The following is a TCR beta chain sequence with its context. Its antigen is not identified. This sample was included in a study of shared clonotypes between healthy human individuals. Study-wide background: Per-donor plates numbered three CD4 naive, three CD4 memory, two CD8 naive and one CD8 memory. General study results and limits: Across a handful of donors, naive CD4 shared about 5%, naive CD8 over 3%, memory CD4 more than 2%, memory CD8 about 0.38%.

Repertoires were generated with immunoSEQ multiplex PCR, while TCRdb's copy carries only in-frame clones and drops some. The sample includes some 900,000 clones, more than 75% of them seen just once. Germline V gives CDR1 SEHNR, CDR2 FQNEAQ (reference sequence). V lost 3 bases, J lost 8 bases, and 12 bases stayed unmatched. This CDR3 is 15 amino acids long. The TCR comes from a man younger than 30 in good health. Specimen: memory CD4+ T cells sorted from blood. This sample's subset: CD45RA-negative fraction. V and J are TRBV7-9 and TRBJ1-2; 7 bases match TRBD1. In nucleotides, the CDR3 is TGTGCCAGCAGCTTCGCCGATGGACAGGTTGGCGGCTACACCTTC. This gives the protein CASSFADGQVGGYTF. Supplemented by reference TRBV7-9 and TRBJ1-2, the full variable domain reads DTGVSQNPRHKITKRGQNVTFRCDPISEHNRLYWYRQTLGQGPEFLTYFQNEAQLEKSRLLSDRFSAERPKGSFSTLEIQRTEQGDSAMYLCASSFADGQVGGYTFGSGTRLTVV.